This T cell receptor (beta chain) emerged from a study of cytomegalovirus exposure and HLA in healthy donors. Amplification used 60 Vbeta primers and 13 Jbeta primers. Profiling relied on immunoSEQ multiplex PCR, and the TCRdb table lists in-frame clones only, not all of them. Of nearly 200,000 clones detected, 75% to 80% appear once; the ten largest clones hold over 2%. Germline-derived CDR1 and CDR2 are MNHNY and SVGAGI (reference sequence). V was cut by 2 bases and J by 3 bases, with 10 bases left in between. The CDR3 consists of 14 residues. This TCR was recovered from a woman aged 25-40 years in good health and CMV-seropositive. The chain couples TRBV6-6 to TRBJ1-1, with D tentatively TRBD1 (5 bases). The sample was PBMCs. The CDR3 spells CASSYAGMYTEAFF. The DNA for the CDR3 is TGTGCCAGCAGTTACGCAGGGATGTACACTGAAGCTTTCTTT.